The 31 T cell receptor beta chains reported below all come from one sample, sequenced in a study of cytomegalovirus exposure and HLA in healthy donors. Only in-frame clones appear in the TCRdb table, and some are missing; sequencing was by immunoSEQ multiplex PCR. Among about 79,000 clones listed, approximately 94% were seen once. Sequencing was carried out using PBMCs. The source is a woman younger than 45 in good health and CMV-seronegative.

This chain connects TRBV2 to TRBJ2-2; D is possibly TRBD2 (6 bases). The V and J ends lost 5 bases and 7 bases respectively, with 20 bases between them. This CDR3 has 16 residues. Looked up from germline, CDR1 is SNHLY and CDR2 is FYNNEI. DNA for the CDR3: TGTGCCAGCAGTCCACGCCTAGGAGGGGTAAACGGGGAGCTGTTTTTT. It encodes CASSPRLGGVNGELFF.

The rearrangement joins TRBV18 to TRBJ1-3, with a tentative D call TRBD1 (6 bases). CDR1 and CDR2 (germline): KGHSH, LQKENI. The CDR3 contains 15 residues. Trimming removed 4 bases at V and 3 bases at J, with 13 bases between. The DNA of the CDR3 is TGTGCCAGCTCACGAGGCACAGGGAGTGGAAACACCATATATTTT. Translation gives CASSRGTGSGNTIYF. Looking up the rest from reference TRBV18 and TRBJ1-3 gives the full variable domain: NAGVMQNPRHLVRRRGQEARLRCSPMKGHSHVYWYRQLPEEGLKFMVYLQKENIIDESGMPKERFSAEFPKEGPSILRIQQVVRGDSAAYFCASSRGTGSGNTIYFGEGSWLTVV.

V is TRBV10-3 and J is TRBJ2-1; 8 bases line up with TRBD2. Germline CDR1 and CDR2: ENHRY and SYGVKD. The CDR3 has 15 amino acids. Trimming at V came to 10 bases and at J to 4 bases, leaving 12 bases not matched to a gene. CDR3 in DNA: TGTGCCACCTCAGGCGGGACTAGAGTTTACAATGAGCAGTTCTTC. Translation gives CATSGGTRVYNEQFF.

The CDR3 nucleotides read TGTGCCAGCAGCTTAGGGGGGGACAGGGTTAGGAACATTCAGTACTTC. Protein sequence: CASSLGGDRVRNIQYF. The chain uses TRBV7-2 and TRBJ2-4; 9 nucleotides match TRBD1. The trim removed 1 base at V and 7 bases at J, leaving 8 bases unmatched. Germline V gene sequence: CDR1 SGHTA, CDR2 FQGNSA. This CDR3 region has 16 residues.

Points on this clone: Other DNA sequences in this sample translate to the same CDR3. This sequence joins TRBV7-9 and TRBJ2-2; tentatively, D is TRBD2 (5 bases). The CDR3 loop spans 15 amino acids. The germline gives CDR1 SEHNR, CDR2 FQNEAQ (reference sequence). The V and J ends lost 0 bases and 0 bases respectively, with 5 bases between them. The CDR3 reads CASSLAGANTGELFF. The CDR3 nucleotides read TGTGCCAGCAGCTTAGCGGGAGCGAACACCGGGGAGCTGTTTTTT.

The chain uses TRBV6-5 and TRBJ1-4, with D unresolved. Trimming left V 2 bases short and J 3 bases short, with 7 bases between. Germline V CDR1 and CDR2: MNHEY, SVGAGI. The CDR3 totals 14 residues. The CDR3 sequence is CASSYGLANEKLFF. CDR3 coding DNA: TGTGCCAGCAGTTACGGACTGGCTAATGAAAAACTGTTTTTT.

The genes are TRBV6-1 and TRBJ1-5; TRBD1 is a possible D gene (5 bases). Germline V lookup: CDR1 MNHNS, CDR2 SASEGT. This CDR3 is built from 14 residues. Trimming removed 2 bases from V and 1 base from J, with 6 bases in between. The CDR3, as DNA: TGTGCCAGCAGTGAACAGGGAAGCAATCAGCCCCAGCATTTT. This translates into CASSEQGSNQPQHF.

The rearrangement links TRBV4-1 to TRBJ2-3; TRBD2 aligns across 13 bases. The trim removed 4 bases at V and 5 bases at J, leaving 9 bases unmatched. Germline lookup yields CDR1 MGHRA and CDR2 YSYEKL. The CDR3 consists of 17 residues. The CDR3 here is CASSLPELAGGQDTQYF. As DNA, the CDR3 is TGCGCCAGCAGCCTGCCCGAACTAGCGGGAGGGCAAGATACGCAGTATTTT.

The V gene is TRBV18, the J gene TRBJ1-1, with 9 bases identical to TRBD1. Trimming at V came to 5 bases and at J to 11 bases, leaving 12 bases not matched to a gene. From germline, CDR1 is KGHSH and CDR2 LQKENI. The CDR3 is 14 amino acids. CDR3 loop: CASSAGTGGIDAFF. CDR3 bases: TGTGCCAGCTCAGCAGGCACAGGGGGCATAGATGCTTTCTTT. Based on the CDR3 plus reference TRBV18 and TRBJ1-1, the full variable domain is NAGVMQNPRHLVRRRGQEARLRCSPMKGHSHVYWYRQLPEEGLKFMVYLQKENIIDESGMPKERFSAEFPKEGPSILRIQQVVRGDSAAYFCASSAGTGGIDAFFGQGTRLTVV.

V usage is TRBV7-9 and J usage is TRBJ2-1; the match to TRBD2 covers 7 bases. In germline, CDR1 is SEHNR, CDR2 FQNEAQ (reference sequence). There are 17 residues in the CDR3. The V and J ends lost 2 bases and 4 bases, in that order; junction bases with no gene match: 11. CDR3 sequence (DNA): TGTGCCAGCAGCTTAAGGTCTGGGAGCGGGGAATACAATGAGCAGTTCTTC. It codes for CASSLRSGSGEYNEQFF.

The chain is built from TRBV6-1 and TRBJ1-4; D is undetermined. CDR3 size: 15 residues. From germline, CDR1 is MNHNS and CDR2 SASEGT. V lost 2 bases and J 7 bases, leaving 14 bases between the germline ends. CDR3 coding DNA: TGTGCCAGCAGTGAATATGAGGGTAGTGGTGAAAAACTGTTTTTT. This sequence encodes CASSEYEGSGEKLFF.

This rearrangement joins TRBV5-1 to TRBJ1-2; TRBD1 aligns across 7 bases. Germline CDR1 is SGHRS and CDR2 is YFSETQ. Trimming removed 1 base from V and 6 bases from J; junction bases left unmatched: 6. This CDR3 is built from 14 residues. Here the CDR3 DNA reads TGCGCCAGCAGCTTGACGGAGGGGGCGCATGGCTACACCTTC. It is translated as CASSLTEGAHGYTF.

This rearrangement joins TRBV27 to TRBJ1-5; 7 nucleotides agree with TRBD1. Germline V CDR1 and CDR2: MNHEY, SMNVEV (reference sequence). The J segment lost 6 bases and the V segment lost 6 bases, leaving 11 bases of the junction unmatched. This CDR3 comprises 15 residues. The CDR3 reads CASRALDRERQPQHF. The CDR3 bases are TGTGCCAGCAGGGCTCTTGACAGGGAGCGTCAGCCCCAGCATTTT.

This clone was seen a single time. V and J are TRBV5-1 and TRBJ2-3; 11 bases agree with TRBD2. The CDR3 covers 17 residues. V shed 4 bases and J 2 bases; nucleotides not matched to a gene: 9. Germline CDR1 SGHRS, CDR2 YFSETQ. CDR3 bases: TGCGCCAGCAGCCCGGACCTGACTAGCGGGGCCACAGATACGCAGTATTTT. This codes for CASSPDLTSGATDTQYF.

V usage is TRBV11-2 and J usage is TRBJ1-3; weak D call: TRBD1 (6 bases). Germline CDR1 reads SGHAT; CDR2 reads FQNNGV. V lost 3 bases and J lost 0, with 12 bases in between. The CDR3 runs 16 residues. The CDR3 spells CASSFLTGISGNTIYF. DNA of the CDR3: TGTGCCAGCAGCTTCTTAACAGGGATCTCTGGAAACACCATATATTTT.

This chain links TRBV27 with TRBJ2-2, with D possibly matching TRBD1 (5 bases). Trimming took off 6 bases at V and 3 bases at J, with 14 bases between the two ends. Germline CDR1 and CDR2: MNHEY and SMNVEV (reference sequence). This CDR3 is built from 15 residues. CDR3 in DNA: TGTGCCAGCAGCTCATGGGGCGTAGACACCGGGGAGCTGTTTTTT. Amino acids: CASSSWGVDTGELFF.

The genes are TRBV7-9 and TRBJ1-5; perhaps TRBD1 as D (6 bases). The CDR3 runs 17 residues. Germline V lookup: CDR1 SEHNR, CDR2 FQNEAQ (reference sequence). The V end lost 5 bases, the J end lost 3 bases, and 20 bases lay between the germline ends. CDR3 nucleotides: TGTGCCAGCAGCGTAAACTCAGGGGAAGTACACAATCAGCCCCAGCATTTT. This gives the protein CASSVNSGEVHNQPQHF.

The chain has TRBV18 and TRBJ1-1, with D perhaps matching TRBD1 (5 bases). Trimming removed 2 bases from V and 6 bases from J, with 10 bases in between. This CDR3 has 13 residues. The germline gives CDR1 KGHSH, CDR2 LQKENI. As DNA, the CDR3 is TGTGCCAGCTCACCAGCTGGGGCGCCTGAAGCTTTCTTT. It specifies CASSPAGAPEAFF.

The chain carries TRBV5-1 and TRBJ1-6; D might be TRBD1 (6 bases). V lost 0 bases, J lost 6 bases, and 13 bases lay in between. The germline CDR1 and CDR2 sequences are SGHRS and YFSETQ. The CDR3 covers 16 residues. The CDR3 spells CASSLGAGDGNSPLHF. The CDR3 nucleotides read TGCGCCAGCAGCTTGGGAGCAGGGGACGGTAATTCACCCCTCCACTTT.

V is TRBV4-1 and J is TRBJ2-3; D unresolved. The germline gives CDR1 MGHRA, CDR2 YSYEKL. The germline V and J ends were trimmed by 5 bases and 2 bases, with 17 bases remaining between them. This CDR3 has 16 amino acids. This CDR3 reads CASSSYRLIVTDTQYF. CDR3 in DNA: TGCGCCAGCAGCTCCTATCGACTCATCGTCACAGATACGCAGTATTTT.

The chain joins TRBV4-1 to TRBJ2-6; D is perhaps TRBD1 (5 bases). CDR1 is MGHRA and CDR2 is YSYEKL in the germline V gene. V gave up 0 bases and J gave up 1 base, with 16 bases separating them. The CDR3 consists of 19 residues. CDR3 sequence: CASSQDRRTNSSGANVLTF. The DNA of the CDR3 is TGCGCCAGCAGCCAAGATCGTCGGACAAACTCGTCTGGGGCCAACGTCCTGACTTTC.

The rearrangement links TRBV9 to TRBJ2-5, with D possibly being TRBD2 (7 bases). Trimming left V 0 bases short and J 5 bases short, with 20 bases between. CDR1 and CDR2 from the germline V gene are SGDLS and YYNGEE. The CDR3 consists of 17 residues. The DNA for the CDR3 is TGTGCCAGCAGCGTAGGATGGGGGGGCGGGTCCTACGAGACCCAGTACTTC. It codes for CASSVGWGGGSYETQYF.

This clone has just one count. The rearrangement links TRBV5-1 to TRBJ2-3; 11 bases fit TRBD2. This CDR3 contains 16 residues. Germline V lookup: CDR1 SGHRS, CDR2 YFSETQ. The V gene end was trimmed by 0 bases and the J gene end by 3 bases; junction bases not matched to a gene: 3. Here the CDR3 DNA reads TGCGCCAGCAGCTTGGCTAGCGGGAGGATAACAGATACGCAGTATTTT. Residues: CASSLASGRITDTQYF.

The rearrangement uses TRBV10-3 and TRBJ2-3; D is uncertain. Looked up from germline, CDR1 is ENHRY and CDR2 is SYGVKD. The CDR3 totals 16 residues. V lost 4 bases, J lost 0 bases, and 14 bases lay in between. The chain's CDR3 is CAISAQRPFSTDTQYF. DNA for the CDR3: TGTGCCATCAGTGCCCAGCGACCCTTTAGCACAGATACGCAGTATTTT.

The CDR3 protein is CASSLHTTYEQYF. The CDR3 nucleotides read TGTGCCAGCAGCTTGCACACGACCTACGAGCAGTACTTC. This sequence joins TRBV5-6 and TRBJ2-7; D unclear. The germline gives CDR1 SGHDT, CDR2 YYEEEE. Between the trimmed V and J ends, which lost 1 base and 2 bases, there was a span of 7 bases. The CDR3 spans 13 residues. Supplemented by reference TRBV5-6 and TRBJ2-7, the full variable domain reads DAGVTQSPTHLIKTRGQQVTLRCSPKSGHDTVSWYQQALGQGPQFIFQYYEEEERQRGNFPDRFSGHQFPNYSSELNVNALLLGDSALYLCASSLHTTYEQYFGPGTRLTVT.

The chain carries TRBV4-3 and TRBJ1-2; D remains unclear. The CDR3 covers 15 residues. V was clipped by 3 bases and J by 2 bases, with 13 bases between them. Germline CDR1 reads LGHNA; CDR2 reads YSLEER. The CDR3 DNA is TGCGCCAGCAGCCAGGAGCTACTAGGCAACTATGGCTACACCTTC. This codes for CASSQELLGNYGYTF.

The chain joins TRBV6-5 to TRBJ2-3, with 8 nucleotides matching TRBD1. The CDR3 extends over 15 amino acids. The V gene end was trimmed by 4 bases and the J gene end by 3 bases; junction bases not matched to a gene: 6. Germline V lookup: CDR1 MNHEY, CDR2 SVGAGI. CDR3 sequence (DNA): TGTGCCAGCAGTTCGTGGGACAGGTGGACAGATACGCAGTATTTT. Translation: CASSSWDRWTDTQYF.

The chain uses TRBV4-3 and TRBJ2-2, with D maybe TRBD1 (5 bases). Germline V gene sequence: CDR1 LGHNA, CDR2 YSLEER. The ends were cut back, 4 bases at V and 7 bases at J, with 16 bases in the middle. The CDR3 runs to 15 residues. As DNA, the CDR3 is TGCGCCAGCAGCCCGTGGGCGACAGAGGACGGGGAGCTGTTTTTT. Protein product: CASSPWATEDGELFF.

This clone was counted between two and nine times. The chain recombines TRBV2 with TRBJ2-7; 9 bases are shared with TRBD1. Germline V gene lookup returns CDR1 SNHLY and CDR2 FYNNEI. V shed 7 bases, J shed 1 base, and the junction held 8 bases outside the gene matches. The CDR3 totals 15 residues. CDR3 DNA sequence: TGTGCCAGCAAATATGGACAGGGGAGATCCTACGAGCAGTACTTC. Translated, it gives CASKYGQGRSYEQYF.

CDR3: CAQRGGGQETQYF. The CDR3 DNA sequence: TGTGCCCAAAGGGGGGGTGGCCAAGAGACCCAGTACTTC. J is TRBJ2-5 and V is TRBV2; tentative D call: TRBD2 (7 bases). Germline assignment: CDR1 SNHLY and CDR2 FYNNEI. Trimming stripped 11 bases from V and 1 base from J, with 14 bases between. CDR3 length: 13 residues.

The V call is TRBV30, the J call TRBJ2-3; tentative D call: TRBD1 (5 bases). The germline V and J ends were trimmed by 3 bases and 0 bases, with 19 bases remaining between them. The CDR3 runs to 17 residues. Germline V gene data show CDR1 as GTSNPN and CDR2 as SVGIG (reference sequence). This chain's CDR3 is CAWSQGVQGASTDTQYF. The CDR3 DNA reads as TGTGCCTGGAGCCAGGGCGTTCAAGGGGCCAGCACAGATACGCAGTATTTT.